This T cell receptor (beta chain) was captured by sequencing in a study of tumor and adjacent non-tumor tissue in lung cancer. Three rounds of nested PCR, following a modified ARM-PCR protocol, produced the TCRbeta library. TCRdb recomputed calls from the multiplex PCR reads with MiXCR, one row per CDR3 protein. The sample lists about 68,000 distinct CDR3 sequences; around 60% were seen once. Many counts were recorded for this clonotype. The template was RNA from unsorted bulk tissue. The CDR3 loop spans 12 amino acids. CDR1 is KGHDR and CDR2 is SFDVKD in the germline V gene. V was clipped by 5 bases and J by 3 bases, with 7 bases between them.

The sequence derives from a man between 50 and 59 years old with non-small cell lung cancer. The V and J genes are TRBV24-1 and TRBJ2-7; no firm D call. Input material: lung tumor tissue. In DNA, the CDR3 is TGTGCCACCAGTGGGGGAAGCTACGAGCAGTACTTC. This codes for CATSGGSYEQYF.